This passage covers 26 T cell receptor beta chains from one sample sequenced in a study of radiotherapy plus CTLA-4 blockade in lung cancer. Data came from immunoSEQ multiplex PCR; TCRdb stores just in-frame clones and leaves some out. The table includes about 36,000 clones, 72% detected once. The source material was peripheral blood, sampled from a patient treated with radiotherapy plus ipilimumab. The source of these receptors is a human donor with non-small cell lung cancer who had stable disease on radiotherapy plus ipilimumab.

V and J are TRBV10-3 and TRBJ1-4; D might be TRBD1 (5 bases). This CDR3 is built from 12 residues. Trimming removed 10 bases at V and 7 bases at J, with 13 bases between. The V gene's germline CDR1 is ENHRY and CDR2 SYGVKD. CDR3 in amino acids: CATGEGTEKLFF. CDR3 sequence (DNA): TGTGCCACGGGGGAGGGGACTGAAAAACTGTTTTTT.

J is TRBJ1-6 and V is TRBV5-5; D is unclear. The CDR3 is made up of 17 amino acids. Germline V CDR1 and CDR2: SGHKS, YYEKEE (reference sequence). Trimming left V 0 bases short and J 0 bases short, with 10 bases between. CDR3 bases: TGTGCCAGCAGCTTGGGACCCCCTAGCTCCTATAATTCACCCCTCCACTTT. It specifies CASSLGPPSSYNSPLHF.

J is TRBJ2-2 and V is TRBV5-6; maybe TRBD1 (6 bases). The CDR3 has 13 amino acids. Germline V gene lookup returns CDR1 SGHDT and CDR2 YYEEEE. Trimming removed 4 bases from V and 6 bases from J, with 10 bases in between. CDR3 sequence: CASSHRVAGELFF. In DNA, the CDR3 is TGTGCCAGCAGCCACAGGGTCGCCGGGGAGCTGTTTTTT.

This chain connects TRBV10-2 to TRBJ2-3; 11 bases are a match to TRBD1. With V trimmed by 6 bases and J by 9 bases, 2 bases remained unmatched. Looked up from germline, CDR1 is WSHSY and CDR2 is SAAADI. The CDR3 runs to 12 residues. CDR3 in amino acids: CASRDRGLTQYF. CDR3 sequence (DNA): TGCGCCAGCAGGGACAGGGGGCTGACGCAGTATTTT.

This chain connects TRBV5-4 to TRBJ2-1; D is perhaps TRBD1 (5 bases). The CDR3 loop spans 16 amino acids. Deletions cut 4 bases from V and 0 bases from J, with 14 bases between. Germline CDR1 is SGHNT and CDR2 is YYREEE (reference sequence). The chain's CDR3 is CASSATGHRSYNEQFF. The DNA for the CDR3 is TGTGCCAGCAGCGCTACCGGACACCGCTCCTACAATGAGCAGTTCTTC.

This clone was detected only a few times. The chain uses TRBV5-8 and TRBJ2-7; the D gene is possibly TRBD1 (6 bases). The CDR3 has 14 residues. V dropped 4 bases and J dropped 3 bases, with 14 bases sitting between them. Germline V gene sequence: CDR1 SGHTS, CDR2 YDEGEE. This chain's CDR3 is CASSQGNLFYEQYF. Here the CDR3 DNA reads TGTGCCAGCAGCCAGGGGAACCTCTTCTACGAGCAGTACTTC.

V usage is TRBV29-1 and J usage is TRBJ2-2, with D possibly being TRBD2 (6 bases). Germline assignment: CDR1 SQVTM and CDR2 ANQGSEA. The germline V and J ends were trimmed by 5 bases and 7 bases, with 14 bases remaining between them. CDR3 length: 13 residues. The CDR3 DNA reads as TGCAGCGTTCAGGAGGGGAAGGGCGGGGAGCTGTTTTTT. It translates to CSVQEGKGGELFF.

This chain connects TRBV11-3 to TRBJ2-7, with D possibly TRBD2 on 6 matching bases. Trimming took 3 bases from V and 0 from J, leaving 6 bases between them. CDR3 length equals 13 residues. Germline CDR1 and CDR2: SGHNT and YENEEA. CDR3: CASSFGSSYEQYF. In nucleotides, the CDR3 is TGTGCCAGCAGCTTCGGGAGCTCCTACGAGCAGTACTTC.

This chain links TRBV7-9 with TRBJ2-5; a weak D match, TRBD2 (7 bases). The CDR3 runs to 16 residues. Germline CDR1 is SEHNR and CDR2 is FQNEAQ (reference sequence). Trimming left V 4 bases short and J 4 bases short, with 19 bases between. The CDR3 reads CASSSGSGGRGETQYF. The CDR3 coding sequence is TGTGCCAGCAGCTCTGGTTCCGGGGGGCGGGGAGAGACCCAGTACTTC. The full variable domain, with the rest looked up from reference TRBV7-9 and TRBJ2-5, is DTGVSQNPRHKITKRGQNVTFRCDPISEHNRLYWYRQTLGQGPEFLTYFQNEAQLEKSRLLSDRFSAERPKGSFSTLEIQRTEQGDSAMYLCASSSGSGGRGETQYFGPGTRLLVL.

In this sample, this clone turned up once. The chain has TRBV5-8 and TRBJ1-2; the D is unclear. V gave up 2 bases and J gave up 10 bases, with 6 bases separating them. Per germline, CDR1 SGHTS and CDR2 YDEGEE. The CDR3 is 10 residues long. CDR3: CASSLHLYTF. In DNA, the CDR3 is TGTGCCAGCAGCTTACACCTCTACACCTTC.

This clone came up once. The rearrangement uses TRBV19 and TRBJ1-5; 8 positions match TRBD1. CDR3 size: 14 residues. The germline gives CDR1 LNHDA, CDR2 SQIVND (reference sequence). The trim removed 7 bases at V and 5 bases at J, leaving 7 bases unmatched. As DNA, the CDR3 is TGTGCCAGTACCACGGGACAGGATCATCAGCCCCAGCATTTT. Translation gives CASTTGQDHQPQHF.

The rearrangement uses TRBV5-5 and TRBJ1-1; 12 nucleotides match TRBD1. Per germline, CDR1 SGHKS and CDR2 YYEKEE (reference sequence). V dropped 4 bases and J dropped 6; count of bases not matched to a gene: 10. The CDR3 is made up of 16 amino acids. The CDR3 protein is CASSLTTGQGASEAFF. As DNA, the CDR3 is TGTGCCAGCAGCCTTACTACGGGACAGGGGGCCTCTGAAGCTTTCTTT.

This clone appeared a few times. This chain links TRBV7-2 with TRBJ2-3, with D unclear. Trimming stripped 1 base from V and 5 bases from J, with 7 bases between. This CDR3 has 13 residues. The germline V gene has CDR1 SGHTA and CDR2 FQGNSA. The CDR3 loop is CASSLELRDTQYF. The CDR3 DNA sequence: TGTGCCAGCAGCTTAGAGTTGCGAGATACGCAGTATTTT.

The chain employs TRBV6-1 and TRBJ2-2, with 7 bases that match TRBD1. This CDR3 contains 14 residues. V lost 6 bases and J lost 7; bases outside the gene matches: 8. Germline V gene sequence: CDR1 MNHNS, CDR2 SASEGT. For the CDR3, the DNA is TGTGCCAGCAGGAGGGACAGAGGAATCGGGGAGCTGTTTTTT. Translated, it gives CASRRDRGIGELFF.

This rearrangement joins TRBV5-1 to TRBJ2-3, with a possible D match to TRBD2 (6 bases). The germline V gene encodes CDR1 SGHRS and CDR2 YFSETQ. The V end was cut by 7 bases, the J end by 1 base, with 13 bases between. The CDR3 runs 14 residues. Here the CDR3 DNA reads TGCGCCAGCTATCGGGGCGGGGGCACAGATACGCAGTATTTT. It specifies CASYRGGGTDTQYF.

This clone was detected only a few times. The chain joins TRBV7-9 to TRBJ2-7; D not certain. The CDR3 length is 11 residues. The V end was cut by 5 bases, the J end by 6 bases, with 8 bases between. Germline V gene sequence: CDR1 SEHNR, CDR2 FQNEAQ (reference sequence). CDR3 nucleotides: TGTGCCAGCAGCCGCACGGGCGAGCAGTACTTC. Encoded protein: CASSRTGEQYF.

The rearrangement links TRBV11-2 to TRBJ2-3; the D is unclear. In germline, CDR1 is SGHAT, CDR2 FQNNGV. The V and J ends lost 2 bases and 4 bases respectively, with 13 bases between them. The CDR3 runs to 15 residues. Written as DNA, the CDR3 is TGTGCCAGCAGCTTACCGGGTAACCCCCCAGATACGCAGTATTTT. Protein sequence: CASSLPGNPPDTQYF.

The sample holds one count of this clone. The V call is TRBV30, the J call TRBJ1-1; TRBD1 matches at 9 bases. CDR1 and CDR2 from the germline V gene are GTSNPN and SVGIG (reference sequence). Trimming cost V 1 base and J 8 bases; bases outside gene matches: 8. This CDR3 is 14 amino acids long. This chain's CDR3 is CAWSAGTGLGEAFF. The CDR3 region has the DNA TGTGCCTGGAGTGCCGGGACAGGGCTGGGAGAAGCTTTCTTT.

The gene calls are TRBV2 and TRBJ2-7, with TRBD2 matching over 10 bases. Germline trimming cut 9 bases from V and 2 bases from J; bases unmatched to any gene: 10. The CDR3 totals 15 residues. Germline loops: CDR1 SNHLY, CDR2 FYNNEI. CDR3 region: CASSVGTSETYEQYF. In nucleotides, the CDR3 is TGTGCCAGTAGCGTCGGGACTAGCGAGACCTACGAGCAGTACTTC.

J is TRBJ2-4 and V is TRBV4-3, with D possibly being TRBD1 (5 bases). The CDR3 contains 16 residues. Trimming left V 0 bases short and J 6 bases short, with 15 bases between. Germline CDR1 and CDR2: LGHNA and YSLEER. CDR3 loop: CASSQDLQDRGNIQYF. DNA of the CDR3: TGCGCCAGCAGCCAAGACTTACAGGATAGGGGAAACATTCAGTACTTC.

CDR3 amino acids: CASSDDRVSTDTQYF. DNA for the CDR3: TGTGCCAGCAGTGACGACAGGGTCAGCACAGATACGCAGTATTTT. This chain joins TRBV25-1 and TRBJ2-3, with 7 bases fitting TRBD1. Germline CDR1 reads MGHDK; CDR2 reads SYGVNS. The junction had 3 bases not matched to a gene; V was cut back by 3 bases and J by 0 bases. The CDR3 covers 15 residues. Drawing the rest from reference TRBV25-1 and TRBJ2-3, the complete variable domain is EADIYQTPRYLVIGTGKKITLECSQTMGHDKMYWYQQDPGMELHLIHYSYGVNSTEKGDLSSESTVSRIRTEHFPLTLESARPSHTSQYLCASSDDRVSTDTQYFGPGTRLTVL.

The V gene is TRBV29-1, the J gene TRBJ1-2, with TRBD1 as a possible D gene (5 bases). CDR1 and CDR2 from the germline V gene are SQVTM and ANQGSEA. This CDR3 has 11 amino acids. V lost 6 bases to trimming and J lost 5 bases, with 10 bases between them. CDR3 DNA sequence: TGCAGCGTCTTTGACAGTTATGGCTACACCTTC. Translating it yields CSVFDSYGYTF. Together with reference TRBV29-1 and TRBJ1-2, the CDR3 gives the full variable domain: SAVISQKPSRDICQRGTSLTIQCQVDSQVTMMFWYRQQPGQSLTLIATANQGSEATYESGFVIDKFPISRPNLTFSTLTVSNMSPEDSSIYLCSVFDSYGYTFGSGTRLTVV.

The chain has TRBV19 and TRBJ1-6; 7 bases agree with TRBD1. J gave up 10 bases and V 5 bases, and 17 bases lay outside the gene matches. CDR3 size: 17 residues. Looked up from germline, CDR1 is LNHDA and CDR2 is SQIVND (reference sequence). CDR3 nucleotide sequence: TGTGCCAGTAGTTCCCATCCCGGACAGGCGGTGAACTCACCCCTCCACTTT. As protein: CASSSHPGQAVNSPLHF.

The rearrangement uses TRBV15 and TRBJ2-2, with D possibly being TRBD1 (6 bases). Germline CDR1 is LNHNV and CDR2 is YYDKDF (reference sequence). The CDR3 loop spans 16 amino acids. The V gene lost 0 bases and the J gene lost 6 bases, with 14 bases spanning the gap. The CDR3, as DNA: TGTGCCACCAGCAGAGATTTAGGGAAGGGGGCCGGGGAGCTGTTTTTT. Its protein product is CATSRDLGKGAGELFF.

CDR3 DNA sequence: TGTGCCAGCAGTGACGGGGGGGGACGATTGGACACTGAAGCTTTCTTT. Translating it yields CASSDGGGRLDTEAFF. This chain links TRBV6-4 with TRBJ1-1, with a weak D call TRBD1 (5 bases). CDR1 MRHNA and CDR2 SNTAGT come from the germline V gene. This CDR3 region has 16 residues. V dropped 2 bases and J dropped 3 bases, with 16 bases sitting between them.

J is TRBJ1-1 and V is TRBV4-2, with 10 nucleotides matching TRBD1. CDR1 is LGHNA, CDR2 YNFKEQ, per germline. The CDR3 has 14 residues. V shed 0 bases and J 11 bases; nucleotides not matched to a gene: 6. This CDR3 reads CASSQEGDRGVAFF. The DNA for the CDR3 is TGTGCCAGCAGCCAAGAGGGGGACAGGGGAGTCGCTTTCTTT.